The 9 T cell receptor beta chains below were found in one sample sequenced in a study of blood T cells in healthy people across ages. Then a second PCR, running roughly 6 to 12 cycles, was carried out with a sample-barcoded 5' primer and a J-beta primer mix. TCRdb reanalysed the 5' RACE reads using MiXCR and keeps one entry per CDR3 protein. This table has about 1.6 million distinct CDR3 sequences, about 35% appearing once. Sequences were obtained from blood. Receptor source: a woman under 40 in good health.

At least ten counts were recorded for this clonotype. The genes are TRBV4-1 and TRBJ2-7, with 9 bases matching TRBD1. In germline, CDR1 is MGHRA, CDR2 YSYEKL. The J segment lost 4 bases and the V segment lost 1 base, leaving 5 bases of the junction unmatched. The CDR3 extends over 15 amino acids. The chain's CDR3 is CASSQAQGAGYEQYF. DNA of the CDR3: TGCGCCAGCAGCCAAGCACAGGGGGCCGGGTACGAGCAGTACTTC.

The chain is built from TRBV5-1 and TRBJ2-1; TRBD2 matches at 10 bases. The ends lost 2 bases at V and 6 bases at J; junction bases unmatched: 5. Per germline, CDR1 SGHRS and CDR2 YFSETQ. This CDR3 is 15 amino acids long. CDR3 region: CASSFWTSGRNEQFF. The CDR3 DNA reads TGCGCCAGCAGCTTTTGGACTAGCGGTCGCAATGAGCAGTTCTTC.

This clonotype has more than one count but fewer than ten. The V and J genes are TRBV6-6 and TRBJ1-2; a possible D gene is TRBD1 (5 bases). V was trimmed by 7 bases and J by 7 bases, leaving 13 bases between them. Per germline, CDR1 MNHNY and CDR2 SVGAGI (reference sequence). This CDR3 region has 12 residues. The CDR3 loop is CASKDKVRGYTF. Here the CDR3 DNA reads TGTGCCAGCAAGGACAAGGTTCGTGGCTACACCTTC.

Points on this clonotype: Compared with germline, one end of the junction differs, possibly owing to a read error. This rearrangement joins TRBV12-3 or TRBV12-4 to TRBJ1-5; TRBD1 is a possible D gene (6 bases). This CDR3 contains 13 residues. The CDR3 region is CAGSLGGNQPQHF. The CDR3, as DNA: TGTGCCGGCAGTTTAGGGGGGAATCAGCCCCAGCATTTT.

The chain combines TRBV20-1 with TRBJ2-2, with D hard to call. There are 12 residues in the CDR3. Looked up from germline, CDR1 is DFQATT and CDR2 is SNEGSKA (reference sequence). V lost 1 base and J 7 bases, leaving 7 bases between the germline ends. This CDR3 reads CSARVLDGELFF. Here the CDR3 DNA reads TGCAGTGCTAGAGTCTTGGACGGGGAGCTGTTTTTT.

This clonotype has more than one count but fewer than ten. At one of its ends the junction is not consistent with the germline gene, which may arise from a read error. The rearrangement joins TRBV20-1 to TRBJ2-1, with TRBD2 identical over 8 bases. The V gene's germline CDR1 is DFQATT and CDR2 SNEGSKA (reference sequence). This CDR3 has 13 residues. The CDR3 sequence is CSVRPGGAGEQFF. The CDR3 bases are TGCAGTGTTAGACCCGGGGGGGCTGGTGAGCAGTTCTTC.

The chain employs TRBV7-2 and TRBJ2-1; D possibly corresponds to TRBD2 (5 bases). Germline lookup yields CDR1 SGHTA and CDR2 FQGNSA. The CDR3 runs 13 residues. Trimming removed 3 bases from V and 7 bases from J, with 10 bases in between. For the CDR3, the DNA is TGTGCCAGCAGCTTCTTCGGAGGTAATGAGCAGTTCTTC. Protein product: CASSFFGGNEQFF.

V usage is TRBV7-9 and J usage is TRBJ2-7; 11 bases are a match to TRBD2. This CDR3 has 19 residues. Unmatched junction bases numbered 13, after V lost 3 bases and J lost 0 bases. CDR1 and CDR2 from the germline V gene are SEHNR and FQNEAQ (reference sequence). This CDR3 reads CASSFGGLADQPNSYEQYF. The DNA for the CDR3 is TGTGCCAGCAGCTTTGGGGGACTAGCGGATCAACCGAACTCCTACGAGCAGTACTTC. Drawing the rest from reference TRBV7-9 and TRBJ2-7, the complete variable domain is DTGVSQNPRHKITKRGQNVTFRCDPISEHNRLYWYRQTLGQGPEFLTYFQNEAQLEKSRLLSDRFSAERPKGSFSTLEIQRTEQGDSAMYLCASSFGGLADQPNSYEQYFGPGTRLTVT.

This clonotype was counted a few times. The chain combines TRBV25-1 with TRBJ2-5, with D possibly TRBD2 on 5 matching bases. Germline CDR1 MGHDK, CDR2 SYGVNS. CDR3 length: 14 amino acids. V shed 4 bases and J shed 11 bases, with 20 bases lying between them. CDR3 sequence: CASSASRERQEQYF. The CDR3 nucleotides are TGTGCCAGCAGTGCCTCCCGGGAAAGGCAGGAGCAGTACTTC.